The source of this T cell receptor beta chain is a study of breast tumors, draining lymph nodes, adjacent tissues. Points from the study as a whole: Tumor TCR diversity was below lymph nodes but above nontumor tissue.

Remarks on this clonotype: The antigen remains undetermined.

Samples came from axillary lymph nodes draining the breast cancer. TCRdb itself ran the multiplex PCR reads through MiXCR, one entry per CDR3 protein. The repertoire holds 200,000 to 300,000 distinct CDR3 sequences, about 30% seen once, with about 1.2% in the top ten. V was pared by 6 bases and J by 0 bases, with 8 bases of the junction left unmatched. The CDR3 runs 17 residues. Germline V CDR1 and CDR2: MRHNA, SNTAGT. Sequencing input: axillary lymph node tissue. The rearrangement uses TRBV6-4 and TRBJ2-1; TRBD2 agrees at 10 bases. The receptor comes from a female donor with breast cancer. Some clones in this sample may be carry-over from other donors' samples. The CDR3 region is CASSANPSGSSYNEQFF. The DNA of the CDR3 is TGTGCCAGCAGCGCAAACCCTAGCGGGAGCTCCTACAATGAGCAGTTCTTC.